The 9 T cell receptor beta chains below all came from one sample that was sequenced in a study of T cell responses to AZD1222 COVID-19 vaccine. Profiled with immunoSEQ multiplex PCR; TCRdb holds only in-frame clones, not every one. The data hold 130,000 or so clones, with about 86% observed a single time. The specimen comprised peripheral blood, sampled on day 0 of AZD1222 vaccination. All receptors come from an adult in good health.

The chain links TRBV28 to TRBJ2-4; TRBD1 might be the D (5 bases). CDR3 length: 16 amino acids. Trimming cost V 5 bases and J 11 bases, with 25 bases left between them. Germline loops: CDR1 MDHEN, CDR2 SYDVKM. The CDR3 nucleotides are TGTGCCAGCAGTCCCGGCGGACATCTTCCCTTTTCGGTTCAGTACTTC. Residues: CASSPGGHLPFSVQYF.

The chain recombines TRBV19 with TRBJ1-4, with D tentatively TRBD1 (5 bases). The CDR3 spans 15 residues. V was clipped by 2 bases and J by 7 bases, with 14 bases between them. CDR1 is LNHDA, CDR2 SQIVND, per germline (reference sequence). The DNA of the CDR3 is TGTGCCAGTAGTATACAGGGTCAGTTCGGTGAAAAACTGTTTTTT. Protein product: CASSIQGQFGEKLFF.

The CDR3 is CASSPGSSETAVFYGYTF. CDR3 DNA: TGTGCCAGCTCACCAGGTTCTTCGGAAACGGCGGTTTTCTATGGCTACACCTTC. The J gene is TRBJ1-2, the V gene TRBV18; no clear D. Trimming stripped 2 bases from V and 4 bases from J, with 23 bases between. This CDR3 is built from 18 residues. CDR1 and CDR2 (germline): KGHSH, LQKENI.

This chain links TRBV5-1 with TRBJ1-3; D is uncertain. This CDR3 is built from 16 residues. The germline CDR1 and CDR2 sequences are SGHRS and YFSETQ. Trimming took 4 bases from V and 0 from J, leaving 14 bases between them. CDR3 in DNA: TGCGCCAGCAGCCCGGCCGGCTCTAGCTCTGGAAACACCATATATTTT. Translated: CASSPAGSSSGNTIYF.

The CDR3 reads CASSLGQADTQYF. The DNA for the CDR3 is TGTGCCAGCAGCTTAGGACAAGCGGATACGCAGTATTTT. The chain has TRBV11-2 and TRBJ2-3; D unclear. CDR3 length: 13 residues. Looked up from germline, CDR1 is SGHAT and CDR2 is FQNNGV. V was clipped by 1 base and J by 6 bases, with 8 bases between them.

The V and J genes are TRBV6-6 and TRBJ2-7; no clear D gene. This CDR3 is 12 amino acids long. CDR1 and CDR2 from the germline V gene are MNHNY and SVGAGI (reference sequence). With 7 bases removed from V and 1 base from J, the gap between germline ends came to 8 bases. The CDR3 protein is CASTEGSYEQYF. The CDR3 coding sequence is TGTGCCAGCACAGAAGGGTCCTACGAGCAGTACTTC.

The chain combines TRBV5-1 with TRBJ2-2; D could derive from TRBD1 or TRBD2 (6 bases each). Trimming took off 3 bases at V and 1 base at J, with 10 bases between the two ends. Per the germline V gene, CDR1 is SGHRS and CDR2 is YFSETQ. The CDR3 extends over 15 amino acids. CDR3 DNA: TGCGCCAGCAGCTGGAGGGGACAGAACACCGGGGAGCTGTTTTTT. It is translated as CASSWRGQNTGELFF.

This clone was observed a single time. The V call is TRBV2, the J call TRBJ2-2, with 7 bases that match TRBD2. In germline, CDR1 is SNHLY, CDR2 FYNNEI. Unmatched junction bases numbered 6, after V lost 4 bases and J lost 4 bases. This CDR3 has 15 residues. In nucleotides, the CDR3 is TGTGCCAGCAGTGCTGGCGGGGGAATCACCGGGGAGCTGTTTTTT. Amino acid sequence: CASSAGGGITGELFF.

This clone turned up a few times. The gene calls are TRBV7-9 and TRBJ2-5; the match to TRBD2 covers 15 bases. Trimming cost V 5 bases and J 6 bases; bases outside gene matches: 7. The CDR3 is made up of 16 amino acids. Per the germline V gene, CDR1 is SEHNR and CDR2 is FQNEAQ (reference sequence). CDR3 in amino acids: CASSTRTSGRVQTQYF. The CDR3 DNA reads TGTGCCAGCAGCACCCGGACTAGCGGGAGGGTCCAGACCCAGTACTTC.